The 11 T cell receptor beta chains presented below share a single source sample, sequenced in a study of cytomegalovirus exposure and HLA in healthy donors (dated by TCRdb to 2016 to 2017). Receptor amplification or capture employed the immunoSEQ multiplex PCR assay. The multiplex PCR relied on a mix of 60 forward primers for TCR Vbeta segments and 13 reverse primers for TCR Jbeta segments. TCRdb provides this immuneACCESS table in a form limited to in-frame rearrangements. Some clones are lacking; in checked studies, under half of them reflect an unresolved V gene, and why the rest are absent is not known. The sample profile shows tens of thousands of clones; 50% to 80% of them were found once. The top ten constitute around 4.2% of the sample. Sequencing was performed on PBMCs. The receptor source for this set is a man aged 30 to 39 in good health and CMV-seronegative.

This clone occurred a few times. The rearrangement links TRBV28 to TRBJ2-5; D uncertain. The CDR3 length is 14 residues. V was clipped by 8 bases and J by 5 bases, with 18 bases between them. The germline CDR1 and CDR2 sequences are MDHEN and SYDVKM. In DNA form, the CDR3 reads TGTGCCAGCGCCCTAGGTGCGGCTTGGGAGACCCAGTACTTC. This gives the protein CASALGAAWETQYF.

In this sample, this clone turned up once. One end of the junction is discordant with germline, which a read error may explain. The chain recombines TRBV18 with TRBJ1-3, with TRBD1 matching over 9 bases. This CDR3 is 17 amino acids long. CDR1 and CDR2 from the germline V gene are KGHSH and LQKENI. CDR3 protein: CTSSPRVTGGSGNTIYF. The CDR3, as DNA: TGTACCAGCTCACCACGTGTGACAGGGGGCTCTGGAAACACCATATATTTT.

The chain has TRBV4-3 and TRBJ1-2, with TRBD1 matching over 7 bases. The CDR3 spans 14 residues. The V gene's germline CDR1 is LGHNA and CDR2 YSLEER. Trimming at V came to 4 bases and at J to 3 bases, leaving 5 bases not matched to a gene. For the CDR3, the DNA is TGCGCCAGCAGCCGAGTTACAGGGGACTATGGCTACACCTTC. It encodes CASSRVTGDYGYTF.

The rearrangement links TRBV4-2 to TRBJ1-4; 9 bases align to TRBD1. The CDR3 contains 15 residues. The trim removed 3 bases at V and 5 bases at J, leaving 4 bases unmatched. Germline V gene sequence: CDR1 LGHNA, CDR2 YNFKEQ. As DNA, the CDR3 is TGTGCCAGCAGCCAGGACAGGGGCACCAATGAAAAACTGTTTTTT. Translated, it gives CASSQDRGTNEKLFF.

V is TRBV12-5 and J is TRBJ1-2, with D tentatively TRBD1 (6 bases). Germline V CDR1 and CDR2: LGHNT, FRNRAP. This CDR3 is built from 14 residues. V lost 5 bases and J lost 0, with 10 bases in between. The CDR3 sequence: CASGGDTSNYGYTF. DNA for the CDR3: TGTGCTAGTGGTGGGGACACCTCTAACTATGGCTACACCTTC.

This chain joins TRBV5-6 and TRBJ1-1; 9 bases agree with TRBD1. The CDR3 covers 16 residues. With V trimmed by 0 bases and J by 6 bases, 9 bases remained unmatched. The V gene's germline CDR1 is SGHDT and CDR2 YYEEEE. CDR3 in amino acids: CASSLDPQGAKAEAFF. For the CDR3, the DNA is TGTGCCAGCAGCTTGGACCCACAGGGGGCGAAGGCTGAAGCTTTCTTT. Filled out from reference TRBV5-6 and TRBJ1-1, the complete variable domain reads DAGVTQSPTHLIKTRGQQVTLRCSPKSGHDTVSWYQQALGQGPQFIFQYYEEEERQRGNFPDRFSGHQFPNYSSELNVNALLLGDSALYLCASSLDPQGAKAEAFFGQGTRLTVV.

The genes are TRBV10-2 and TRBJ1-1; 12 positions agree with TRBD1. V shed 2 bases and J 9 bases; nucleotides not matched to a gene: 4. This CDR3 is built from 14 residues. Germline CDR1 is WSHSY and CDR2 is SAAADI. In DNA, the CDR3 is TGCGCCAGCAGTGAGACCCGGGACAGGGGGCAAGCTTTCTTT. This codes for CASSETRDRGQAFF.

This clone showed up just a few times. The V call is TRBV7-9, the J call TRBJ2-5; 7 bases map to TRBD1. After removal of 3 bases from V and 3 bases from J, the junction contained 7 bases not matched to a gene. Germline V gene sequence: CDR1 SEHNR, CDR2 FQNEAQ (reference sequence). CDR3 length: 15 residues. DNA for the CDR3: TGTGCCAGCAGCTTTACAGGGGTTTGGGAAGAGACCCAGTACTTC. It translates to CASSFTGVWEETQYF.

The CDR3 DNA sequence: TGCGCCAGCAGCGAGAGACTAGCGGGAGGAGGAGAGACCCAGTACTTC. This codes for CASSERLAGGGETQYF. The genes are TRBV4-1 and TRBJ2-5, with 13 bases matching TRBD2. Germline V lookup: CDR1 MGHRA, CDR2 YSYEKL. This CDR3 is 16 amino acids long. Germline trimming cut 5 bases from V and 4 bases from J; bases unmatched to any gene: 7.

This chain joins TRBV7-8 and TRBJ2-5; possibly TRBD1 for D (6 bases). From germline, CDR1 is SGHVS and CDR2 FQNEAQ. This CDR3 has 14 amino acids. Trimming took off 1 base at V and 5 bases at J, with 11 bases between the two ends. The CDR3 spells CASSLGTGQETQYF. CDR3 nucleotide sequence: TGTGCCAGCAGCTTAGGAACTGGACAGGAGACCCAGTACTTC.

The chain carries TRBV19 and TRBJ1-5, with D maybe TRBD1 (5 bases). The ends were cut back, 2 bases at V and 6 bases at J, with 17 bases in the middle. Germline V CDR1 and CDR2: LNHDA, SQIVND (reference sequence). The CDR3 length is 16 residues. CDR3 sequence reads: CASSITRGGMGQPQHF. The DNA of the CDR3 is TGTGCCAGTAGTATAACTCGGGGGGGTATGGGTCAGCCCCAGCATTTT.